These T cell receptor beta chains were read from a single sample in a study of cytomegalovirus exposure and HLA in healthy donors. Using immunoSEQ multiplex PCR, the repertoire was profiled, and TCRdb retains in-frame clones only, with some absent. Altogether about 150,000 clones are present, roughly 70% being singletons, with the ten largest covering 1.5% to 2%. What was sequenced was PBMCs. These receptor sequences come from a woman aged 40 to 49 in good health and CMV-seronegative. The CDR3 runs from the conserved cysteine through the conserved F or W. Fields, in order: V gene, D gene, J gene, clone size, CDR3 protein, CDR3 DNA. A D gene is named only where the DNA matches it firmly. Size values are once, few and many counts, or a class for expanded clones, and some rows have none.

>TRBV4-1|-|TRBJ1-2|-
CASSQDRRGYTF
TGCGCCAGCAGCCAAGACAGGCGTGGCTACACCTTC
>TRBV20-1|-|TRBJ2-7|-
CSCRDTYEQYF
TGCAGTTGCAGGGACACCTACGAGCAGTACTTC
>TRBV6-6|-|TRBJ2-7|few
CASSFEGYEQYF
TGTGCCAGCAGTTTCGAGGGTTACGAGCAGTACTTC
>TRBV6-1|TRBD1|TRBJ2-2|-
CASSAQGGQYTGELFF
TGTGCCAGCAGTGCCCAAGGGGGACAGTACACCGGGGAGCTGTTTTTT
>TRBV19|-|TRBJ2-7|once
CASSISFSGHYEQYF
TGTGCCAGTAGTATTAGTTTTAGCGGACACTACGAGCAGTACTTC
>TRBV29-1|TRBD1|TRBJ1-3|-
CSARTGRGNTIYF
TGCAGCGCCAGGACAGGGAGAGGAAACACCATATATTTT
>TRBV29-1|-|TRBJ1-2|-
CSVASQGTDYGYTF
TGCAGCGTTGCATCTCAGGGGACGGATTATGGCTACACCTTC
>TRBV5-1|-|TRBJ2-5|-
CASSTDIRETQYF
TGCGCCAGCAGCACAGACATAAGGGAGACCCAGTACTTC
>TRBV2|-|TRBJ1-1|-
CASSKQGWVTEAFF
TGTGCCAGCAGCAAACAGGGATGGGTCACTGAAGCTTTCTTT
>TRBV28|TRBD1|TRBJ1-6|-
CASSRPGQGNSPLHF
TGTGCCAGCAGTCGTCCGGGACAGGGCAATTCACCCCTCCACTTT
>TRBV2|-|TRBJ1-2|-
CASSEGGQSYGYTF
TGTGCCAGCAGTGAAGGAGGACAGAGCTATGGCTACACCTTC
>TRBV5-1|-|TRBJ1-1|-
CASSLTGPTEAFF
TGCGCCAGCAGCTTGACAGGTCCCACTGAAGCTTTCTTT
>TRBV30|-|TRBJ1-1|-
CAWRGARTEAFF
TGTGCCTGGCGGGGGGCTAGGACTGAAGCTTTCTTT
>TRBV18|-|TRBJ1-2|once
CASSPDLLGGYGYTF
TGTGCCAGCTCACCGGACCTCCTGGGGGGCTATGGCTACACCTTC
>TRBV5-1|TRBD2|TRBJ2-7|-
CASSLALAGDEQYF
TGCGCCAGCAGCTTGGCACTAGCGGGGGACGAGCAGTACTTC
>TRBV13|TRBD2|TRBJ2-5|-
CASSFGAGQETQYF
TGTGCCAGCAGTTTCGGAGCGGGACAAGAGACCCAGTACTTC
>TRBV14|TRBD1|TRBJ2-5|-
CASTRDSQETQYF
TGTGCCAGCACCCGGGACAGCCAAGAGACCCAGTACTTC
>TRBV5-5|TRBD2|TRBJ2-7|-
CASSQGLAGGYEQYF
TGTGCCAGCAGCCAGGGACTAGCGGGGGGCTACGAGCAGTACTTC
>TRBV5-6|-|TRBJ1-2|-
CASSLEVRAYGYTF
TGTGCCAGCAGCTTGGAGGTCAGGGCTTATGGCTACACCTTC
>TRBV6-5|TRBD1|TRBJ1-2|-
CASSYRTGIGYGYTF
TGTGCCAGCAGTTACCGGACAGGGATTGGGTATGGCTACACCTTC
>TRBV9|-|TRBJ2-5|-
CASSVRGQETQYF
TGTGCCAGCAGCGTAAGAGGGCAAGAGACCCAGTACTTC
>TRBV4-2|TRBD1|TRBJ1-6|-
CASSQGTGGWDSPLHF
TGTGCCAGCAGCCAAGGGACAGGGGGCTGGGATTCACCCCTCCACTTT
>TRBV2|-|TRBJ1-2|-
CASSETQGANYGYTF
TGTGCCAGCAGTGAAACGCAGGGCGCTAACTATGGCTACACCTTC
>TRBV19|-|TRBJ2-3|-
CASSTQTGFTDTQYF
TGTGCCAGTAGTACCCAGACAGGTTTCACAGATACGCAGTATTTT
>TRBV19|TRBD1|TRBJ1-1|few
CASSAWGQGNTEAFF
TGTGCCAGTAGTGCTTGGGGACAGGGGAACACTGAAGCTTTCTTT
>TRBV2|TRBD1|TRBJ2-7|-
CASSRAGTGDYEQYF
TGTGCCAGCAGTAGGGCCGGGACAGGAGACTACGAGCAGTACTTC
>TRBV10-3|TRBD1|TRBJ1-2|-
CAISEGTGGGYTF
TGTGCCATCAGTGAAGGGACAGGGGGCGGCTACACCTTC
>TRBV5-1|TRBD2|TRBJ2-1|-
CASSRGLAGGSYNEQFF
TGCGCCAGCAGCAGGGGACTAGCGGGGGGGTCCTACAATGAGCAGTTCTTC
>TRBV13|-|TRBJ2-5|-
CASSLNLGVEQETQYF
TGTGCCAGCAGCTTAAATTTAGGGGTTGAACAAGAGACCCAGTACTTC
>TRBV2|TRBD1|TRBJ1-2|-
CASREQGTFNYGYTF
TGTGCCAGCAGGGAACAGGGGACGTTCAACTATGGCTACACCTTC
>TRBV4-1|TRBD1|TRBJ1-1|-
CASRYSEQGTEAFF
TGCGCCAGCAGGTATTCGGAACAGGGGACTGAAGCTTTCTTT
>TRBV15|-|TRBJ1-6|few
CATSRDRGAYSPLHF
TGTGCCACCAGCAGAGACCGGGGGGCTTATTCACCCCTCCACTTT
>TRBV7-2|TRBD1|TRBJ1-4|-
CASSPIRRTGGFKKLFF
TGTGCCAGCAGCCCCATAAGAAGGACAGGGGGCTTTAAAAAACTGTTTTTT
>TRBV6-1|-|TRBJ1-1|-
CASSERVTEAFF
TGTGCCAGCAGTGAGAGGGTGACAGAAGCTTTCTTT
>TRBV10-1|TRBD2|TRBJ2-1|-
CASSSGGASYNEQFF
TGCGCCAGCAGTAGCGGGGGGGCCTCCTACAATGAGCAGTTCTTC
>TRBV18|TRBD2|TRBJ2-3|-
CASSSLAGGLEDTQYF
TGTGCCAGCTCATCGTTAGCGGGAGGGCTGGAAGATACGCAGTATTTT
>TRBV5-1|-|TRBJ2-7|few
CASTNGTSLSYEQYF
TGCGCCAGCACCAACGGGACATCGCTCTCCTACGAGCAGTACTTC
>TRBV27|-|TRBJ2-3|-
CASSLRRRTGLAKADTQYF
TGTGCCAGCAGTTTAAGGAGGAGGACTGGGTTGGCTAAGGCAGATACGCAGTATTTT
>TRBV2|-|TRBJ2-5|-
CASREETQYF
TGTGCCAGCCGGGAAGAGACCCAGTACTTC
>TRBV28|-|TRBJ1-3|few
CASSPLSSGNTIYF
TGTGCCAGCAGTCCCCTCAGCTCTGGAAACACCATATATTTT
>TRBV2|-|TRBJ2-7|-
CASRRAPYEQYF
TGTGCCAGCAGGAGGGCCCCCTACGAGCAGTACTTC
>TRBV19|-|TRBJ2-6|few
CASTSGEISGANVLTF
TGTGCCAGTACTTCCGGGGAAATCTCTGGGGCCAACGTCCTGACTTTC
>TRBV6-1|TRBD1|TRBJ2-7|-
CASSRGQGSEKYF
TGTGCCAGCAGTCGGGGACAGGGCTCCGAGAAGTACTTC
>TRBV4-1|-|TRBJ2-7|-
CASSQDRNNYEQYF
TGCGCCAGCAGCCAAGATCGTAACAACTACGAGCAGTACTTC
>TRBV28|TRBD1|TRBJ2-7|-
CASSPTDRVEQYF
TGTGCCAGCAGCCCTACCGACAGGGTCGAGCAGTACTTC
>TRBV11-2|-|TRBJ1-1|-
CASRTLRRGTEAFF
TGTGCCAGCAGGACGTTGAGGAGGGGTACTGAAGCTTTCTTT
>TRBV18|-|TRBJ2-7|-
CASSPMRDYEQYF
TGTGCCAGCTCACCAATGAGAGACTACGAGCAGTACTTC
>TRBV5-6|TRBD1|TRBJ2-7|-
CASSPGTVDYEQYF
TGTGCCAGCAGCCCTGGGACAGTGGACTACGAGCAGTACTTC
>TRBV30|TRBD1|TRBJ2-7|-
CAWRRGQDEQYF
TGTGCCTGGAGGAGGGGGCAGGACGAGCAGTACTTC
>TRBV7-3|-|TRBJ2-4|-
CASSSPSGSSSVGAKNIQYF
TGTGCCAGCAGCTCCCCTTCCGGGTCCTCCTCTGTCGGAGCCAAAAACATTCAGTACTTC
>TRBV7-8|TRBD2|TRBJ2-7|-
CASTPPGGAGGEQYF
TGTGCCAGCACCCCCCCCGGCGGGGCGGGGGGCGAGCAGTACTTC
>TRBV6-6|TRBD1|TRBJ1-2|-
CASSSSTGNYGYTF
TGTGCCAGCAGTTCATCGACAGGGAACTATGGCTACACCTTC
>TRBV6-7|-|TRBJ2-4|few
CASSYARVGKNIQYF
TGTGCCAGCAGTTACGCCAGGGTCGGCAAAAACATTCAGTACTTC
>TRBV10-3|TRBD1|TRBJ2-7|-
CAIRAIDRVGNEQYF
TGTGCCATCAGGGCGATCGACAGGGTAGGGAACGAGCAGTACTTC
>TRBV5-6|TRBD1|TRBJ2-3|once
CASSWRDRSRRTDTQYF
TGTGCCAGCAGCTGGCGGGACAGGAGCCGCCGCACAGATACGCAGTATTTT
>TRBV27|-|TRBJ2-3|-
CASSPHADTQYF
TGTGCCAGCAGTCCGCATGCGGATACGCAGTATTTT
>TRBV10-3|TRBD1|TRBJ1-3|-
CAISRDRESGNTIYF
TGTGCCATCTCCCGGGACAGGGAGTCTGGAAACACCATATATTTT
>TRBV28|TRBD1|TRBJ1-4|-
CASSSGTGLTTNEKLFF
TGTGCCAGCAGCTCCGGGACAGGGCTGACAACTAATGAAAAACTGTTTTTT
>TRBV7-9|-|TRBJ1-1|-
CASSLGVGVPTEAFF
TGTGCCAGCAGCTTAGGGGTCGGGGTTCCTACTGAAGCTTTCTTT